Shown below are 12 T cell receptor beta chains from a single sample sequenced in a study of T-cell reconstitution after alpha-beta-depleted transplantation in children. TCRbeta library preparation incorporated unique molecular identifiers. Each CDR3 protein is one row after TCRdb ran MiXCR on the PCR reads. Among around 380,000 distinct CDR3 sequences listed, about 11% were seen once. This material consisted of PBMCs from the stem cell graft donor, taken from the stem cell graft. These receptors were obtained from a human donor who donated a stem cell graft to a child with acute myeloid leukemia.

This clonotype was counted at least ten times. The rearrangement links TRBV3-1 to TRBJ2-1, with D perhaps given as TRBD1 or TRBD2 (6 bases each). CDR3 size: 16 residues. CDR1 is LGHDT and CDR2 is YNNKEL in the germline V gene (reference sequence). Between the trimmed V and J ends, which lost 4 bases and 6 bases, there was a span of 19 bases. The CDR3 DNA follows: TGTGCCAGCAGCCTCTCAGGGGCACGCGGGGCCAATGAGCAGTTCTTC. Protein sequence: CASSLSGARGANEQFF.

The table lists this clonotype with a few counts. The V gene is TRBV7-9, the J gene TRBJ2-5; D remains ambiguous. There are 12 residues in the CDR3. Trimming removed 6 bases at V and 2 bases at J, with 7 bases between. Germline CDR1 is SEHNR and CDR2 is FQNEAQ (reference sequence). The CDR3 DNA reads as TGTGCCAGCAGGGGTGGGCAAGAGACCCAGTACTTC. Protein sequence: CASRGGQETQYF.

Here the CDR3 DNA reads TGCGCCAGCAGCCAAGTCGTTGGGAACACCGGGGAGCTGTTTTTT. Translation gives CASSQVVGNTGELFF. The chain uses TRBV4-1 and TRBJ2-2; D is ambiguous. The V end was cut by 1 base, the J end by 1 base, with 7 bases between. The CDR3 spans 15 residues. Germline CDR1 and CDR2: MGHRA and YSYEKL.

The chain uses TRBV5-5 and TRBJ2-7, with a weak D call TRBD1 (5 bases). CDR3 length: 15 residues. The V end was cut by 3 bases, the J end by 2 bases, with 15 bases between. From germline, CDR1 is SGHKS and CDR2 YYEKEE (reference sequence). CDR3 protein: CASSWGGRITYEQYF. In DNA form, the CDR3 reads TGTGCCAGCAGCTGGGGCGGACGTATTACCTACGAGCAGTACTTC.

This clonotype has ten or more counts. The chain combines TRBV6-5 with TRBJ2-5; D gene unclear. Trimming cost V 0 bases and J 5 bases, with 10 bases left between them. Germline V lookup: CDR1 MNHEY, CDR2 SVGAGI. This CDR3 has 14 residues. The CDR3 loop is CASSYSIGVETQYF. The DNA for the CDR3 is TGTGCCAGCAGTTACTCGATTGGGGTCGAGACCCAGTACTTC.

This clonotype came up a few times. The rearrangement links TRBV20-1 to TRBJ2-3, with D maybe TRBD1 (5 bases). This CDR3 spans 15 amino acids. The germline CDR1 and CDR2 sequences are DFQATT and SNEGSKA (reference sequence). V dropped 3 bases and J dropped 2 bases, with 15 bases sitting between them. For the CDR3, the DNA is TGCAGTGCTAGCGGCCCTCTAGGGGACACAGATACGCAGTATTTT. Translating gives CSASGPLGDTDTQYF.

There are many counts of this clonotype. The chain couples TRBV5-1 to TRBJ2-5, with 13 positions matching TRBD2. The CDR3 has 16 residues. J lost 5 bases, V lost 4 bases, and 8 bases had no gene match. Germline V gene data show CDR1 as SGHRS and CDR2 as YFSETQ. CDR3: CASSPNGLAGVETQYF. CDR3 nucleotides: TGCGCCAGCAGCCCAAACGGACTAGCGGGAGTGGAGACCCAGTACTTC.

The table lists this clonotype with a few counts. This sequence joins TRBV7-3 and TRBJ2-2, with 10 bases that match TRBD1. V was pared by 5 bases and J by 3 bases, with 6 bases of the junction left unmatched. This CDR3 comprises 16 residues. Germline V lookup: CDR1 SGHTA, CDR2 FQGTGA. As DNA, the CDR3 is TGTGCCAGCAGCCCTCGGACAGGGGGTCACACCGGGGAGCTGTTTTTT. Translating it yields CASSPRTGGHTGELFF.

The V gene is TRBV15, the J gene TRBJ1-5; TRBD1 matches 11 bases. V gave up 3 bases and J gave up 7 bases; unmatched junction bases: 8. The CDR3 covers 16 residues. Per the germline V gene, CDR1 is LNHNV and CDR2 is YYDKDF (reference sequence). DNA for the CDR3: TGTGCCACCAGCAGCGGACAGGGGGCAAGGGGCCAGCCCCAGCATTTT. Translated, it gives CATSSGQGARGQPQHF. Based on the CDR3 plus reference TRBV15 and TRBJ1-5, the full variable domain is DAMVIQNPRYQVTQFGKPVTLSCSQTLNHNVMYWYQQKSSQAPKLLFHYYDKDFNNEADTPDNFQSRRPNTSFCFLDIRSPGLGDTAMYLCATSSGQGARGQPQHFGDGTRLSIL.

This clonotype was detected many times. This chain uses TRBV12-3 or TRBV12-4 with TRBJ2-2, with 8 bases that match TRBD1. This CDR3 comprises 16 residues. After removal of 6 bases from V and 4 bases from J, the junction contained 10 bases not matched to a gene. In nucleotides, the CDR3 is TGTGCCAGCAGGACGACAGGGGATCTGGGCACCGGGGAGCTGTTTTTT. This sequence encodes CASRTTGDLGTGELFF.

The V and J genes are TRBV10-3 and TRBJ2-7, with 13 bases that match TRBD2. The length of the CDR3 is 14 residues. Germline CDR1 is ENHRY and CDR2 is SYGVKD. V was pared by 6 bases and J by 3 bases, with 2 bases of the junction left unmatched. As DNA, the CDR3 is TGTGCCATCAGGACTAGCGGGAGGATCTACGAGCAGTACTTC. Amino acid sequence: CAIRTSGRIYEQYF.

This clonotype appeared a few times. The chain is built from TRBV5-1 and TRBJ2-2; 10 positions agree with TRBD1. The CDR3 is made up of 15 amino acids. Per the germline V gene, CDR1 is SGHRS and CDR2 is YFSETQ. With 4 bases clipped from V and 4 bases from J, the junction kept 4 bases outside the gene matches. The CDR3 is CASSGDRGPTGELFF. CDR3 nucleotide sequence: TGCGCCAGCAGCGGGGACAGGGGTCCCACCGGGGAGCTGTTTTTT.